The 20 T cell receptor beta chains below come from one sample, sequenced in a study of T cell changes during pregnancy in multiple sclerosis. Profiling relied on immunoSEQ multiplex PCR, and the TCRdb table lists in-frame clones only, not all of them. The sample carries around 130,000 clones, about 95% recorded once. This material consisted of peripheral blood, taken after pregnancy. The receptor set was obtained from a female donor with multiple sclerosis, enrolled in a pregnancy study.

The chain recombines TRBV9 with TRBJ2-5, with TRBD1 identical over 7 bases. Germline V gene sequence: CDR1 SGDLS, CDR2 YYNGEE. The ends lost 1 base at V and 5 bases at J; junction bases unmatched: 5. The CDR3 runs to 14 residues. The DNA of the CDR3 is TGTGCCAGCAGCGTAAATACCAGGGGGGAGACCCAGTACTTC. Its translation: CASSVNTRGETQYF.

The table lists this clone with a count of one. V gene TRBV7-3 combines with J gene TRBJ2-1; 10 nucleotides align to TRBD2. Unmatched junction bases numbered 3, after V lost 1 base and J lost 0 bases. CDR3 length: 17 amino acids. CDR1 SGHTA and CDR2 FQGTGA come from the germline V gene. CDR3 loop: CASSLMSSGSSYNEQFF. In nucleotides, the CDR3 is TGTGCCAGCAGCTTAATGTCTAGCGGGAGCTCCTACAATGAGCAGTTCTTC.

The chain employs TRBV7-9 and TRBJ2-5; 10 bases map to TRBD1. The CDR3 spans 16 residues. Germline V gives CDR1 SEHNR, CDR2 FQNEAQ (reference sequence). J lost 1 base, V lost 2 bases, and 4 bases had no gene match. CDR3 region: CASSLIGDRGQETQYF. CDR3 nucleotide sequence: TGTGCCAGCAGCTTAATAGGGGACAGGGGCCAAGAGACCCAGTACTTC.

The chain joins TRBV7-2 to TRBJ2-7; a weak D match, TRBD2 (6 bases). CDR1 is SGHTA, CDR2 FQGNSA, per germline. Trimming left V 0 bases short and J 9 bases short, with 18 bases between. There are 15 residues in the CDR3. CDR3 in amino acids: CASSLASGTYNAQYF. The CDR3 region has the DNA TGTGCCAGCAGCTTAGCTAGCGGTACTTATAACGCGCAGTACTTC.

V gene TRBV6-1 combines with J gene TRBJ1-1; weak D call: TRBD1 (6 bases). CDR1 and CDR2 from the germline V gene are MNHNS and SASEGT. The CDR3 sequence is 15 residues long. The germline V and J ends were trimmed by 7 bases and 1 base, with 16 bases remaining between them. CDR3 sequence (DNA): TGTGCCAGCATCTCCCCGGAACAGGGGAACACTGAAGCTTTCTTT. Residues: CASISPEQGNTEAFF.

The chain recombines TRBV21-1 with TRBJ2-4; the table names TRBD1, a call not compared with the DNA. TRBV21-1 is a pseudogene segment. CDR3 size: 15 residues. The CDR3 bases are TGTGCCAGCAGCAAAGGGGCCGAAGAGATAAACATTCAGTACTTC. It codes for CASSKGAEEINIQYF.

This clone was seen once. This CDR3 is CASSLGDNSYTYEQYF. In DNA form, the CDR3 reads TGTGCCAGCAGCCTTGGTGATAATAGCTACACCTACGAGCAGTACTTC. The genes are TRBV14 and TRBJ2-7; no clear D. Germline CDR1 reads SGHDN; CDR2 reads FVKESK. The CDR3 extends over 16 amino acids. V lost 4 bases, J lost 2 bases, and 18 bases lay in between.

The CDR3 reads CASSIMSRQGREQYF. CDR3 bases: TGTGCCAGTAGTATAATGTCGAGACAGGGGCGCGAGCAGTACTTC. The chain links TRBV19 to TRBJ2-7; 8 bases are a match to TRBD1. The germline V gene encodes CDR1 LNHDA and CDR2 SQIVND (reference sequence). V lost 2 bases, J lost 6 bases, and 9 bases stayed unmatched. The CDR3 spans 15 residues.

The V call is TRBV10-3, the J call TRBJ2-1, with no clear D. V dropped 1 base and J dropped 12 bases, with 13 bases sitting between them. Looked up from germline, CDR1 is ENHRY and CDR2 is SYGVKD. The CDR3 has 13 amino acids. The CDR3 sequence: CAISEYSSTPQFF. CDR3 nucleotides: TGTGCCATCAGTGAGTATAGCAGCACCCCGCAGTTCTTC.

The rearrangement links TRBV7-6 to TRBJ2-7; 7 bases agree with TRBD1. Germline V lookup: CDR1 SGHVS, CDR2 FNYEAQ. This CDR3 region has 14 residues. The V gene end was trimmed by 3 bases and the J gene end by 0 bases; junction bases not matched to a gene: 2. The CDR3 reads CASSLGTDSYEQYF. The CDR3 nucleotides are TGTGCCAGCAGCTTGGGGACAGACTCCTACGAGCAGTACTTC.

The J gene is TRBJ2-5, the V gene TRBV6-6; D is unresolved. V lost 4 bases, J lost 5 bases, and 8 bases lay in between. The CDR3 extends over 12 amino acids. Germline V CDR1 and CDR2: MNHNY, SVGAGI (reference sequence). The CDR3 bases are TGTGCCAGCAGTTTTATTGCGGAGACCCAGTACTTC. This codes for CASSFIAETQYF.

V and J are TRBV19 and TRBJ2-1; TRBD2 agrees at 12 bases. The ends lost 7 bases at V and 3 bases at J; junction bases unmatched: 4. Germline CDR1 reads LNHDA; CDR2 reads SQIVND (reference sequence). The length of the CDR3 is 15 residues. CDR3 amino acids: CASTSSGRVYNEQFF. The CDR3, as DNA: TGTGCCAGTACCTCTAGCGGGAGGGTCTACAATGAGCAGTTCTTC. Supplemented by reference TRBV19 and TRBJ2-1, the full variable domain reads DGGITQSPKYLFRKEGQNVTLSCEQNLNHDAMYWYRQDPGQGLRLIYYSQIVNDFQKGDIAEGYSVSREKKESFPLTVTSAQKNPTAFYLCASTSSGRVYNEQFFGPGTRLTVL.

V gene TRBV19 combines with J gene TRBJ1-1; D might be TRBD1 (6 bases). The CDR3 runs to 15 residues. Trimming shortened V by 0 bases and J by 5 bases, and 13 bases separated the two germline ends. CDR1 is LNHDA, CDR2 SQIVND, per germline (reference sequence). Written as DNA, the CDR3 is TGTGCCAGTAGTATAGATTTAGGGGGATATACTGAAGCTTTCTTT. Protein product: CASSIDLGGYTEAFF.

This clone was observed once. J is TRBJ2-1 and V is TRBV30, with 7 bases lining up with TRBD1. CDR3 length: 15 residues. CDR1 and CDR2 from the germline V gene are GTSNPN and SVGIG (reference sequence). V lost 2 bases, J lost 4 bases, and 8 bases stayed unmatched. CDR3: CAWSPRDSIYNEQFF. CDR3 sequence (DNA): TGTGCCTGGAGTCCACGGGACAGTATATACAATGAGCAGTTCTTC.

This chain links TRBV7-9 with TRBJ2-1, with TRBD2 identical over 8 bases. CDR1 is SEHNR and CDR2 is FQNEAQ in the germline V gene (reference sequence). The CDR3 extends over 14 amino acids. V dropped 4 bases and J dropped 7; count of bases not matched to a gene: 6. The CDR3 sequence: CASSSAGGGNEQFF. DNA for the CDR3: TGTGCCAGCAGCTCGGCGGGAGGAGGTAATGAGCAGTTCTTC.

The V and J genes are TRBV6-1 and TRBJ1-1; 9 nucleotides align to TRBD1. The CDR3 totals 14 residues. Trimming took 2 bases from V and 4 from J; bases not matched to a gene: 2. Germline loops: CDR1 MNHNS, CDR2 SASEGT. CDR3 residues: CASSENRGLTEAFF. The CDR3 nucleotides read TGTGCCAGCAGTGAAAACAGGGGGCTCACTGAAGCTTTCTTT.

The V call is TRBV12-2, the J call TRBJ2-5; the DNA was not compared with TRBD2, the D call given in the table. TRBV12-2 is described as a pseudogene. This CDR3 region has 15 residues. The CDR3 DNA reads as TGTGCAAGTCGCCCGCGACTAGCGGGAAGAGAGACCCAGTACTTC. The encoded protein is CASRPRLAGRETQYF.

The chain recombines TRBV19 with TRBJ1-1; D unresolved. CDR1 and CDR2 (germline): LNHDA, SQIVND (reference sequence). The CDR3 sequence is 12 residues long. V shed 7 bases and J shed 7 bases, with 13 bases lying between them. The CDR3 sequence is CASTTPTGEAFF. The DNA for the CDR3 is TGTGCCAGTACCACTCCGACGGGTGAAGCTTTCTTT.

The rearrangement links TRBV19 to TRBJ2-1; 9 positions agree with TRBD2. Trimming at V came to 0 bases and at J to 6 bases, leaving 9 bases not matched to a gene. This CDR3 is built from 17 residues. Per the germline V gene, CDR1 is LNHDA and CDR2 is SQIVND (reference sequence). CDR3 DNA: TGTGCCAGTAGTATAGAAGCGGGTAGCGGGAGCCCCAATGAGCAGTTCTTC. Protein product: CASSIEAGSGSPNEQFF.

V gene TRBV6-1 combines with J gene TRBJ2-2, with 9 positions matching TRBD2. The CDR3 is made up of 16 amino acids. Germline V gene sequence: CDR1 MNHNS, CDR2 SASEGT. Trimming cost V 1 base and J 7 bases; bases outside gene matches: 7. The CDR3 sequence: CASSEVRGRGGGELFF. CDR3 DNA sequence: TGTGCCAGCAGTGAAGTGCGCGGGAGGGGCGGCGGGGAGCTGTTTTTT.